This entry lists 27 T cell receptor beta chains sequenced from one sample in a study of blood T cell repertoires in COVID-19 (dated by TCRdb to 2020 to 2022). The library was built by means of the immunoSEQ multiplex PCR assay. TCRdb carries this immuneACCESS record with in-frame sequences only. Its versions omit some clonotypes, under half of them owing to an unresolved V gene in the studies checked, with the rest unexplained. The sample table records approximately 61,000 clones; more than 75% of these occur just once. In total, the top ten clones hold roughly 14% of the sample. The specimen was peripheral blood. Receptors originate from a human donor in a cohort sampled during active COVID-19.

This chain links TRBV29-1 with TRBJ2-7; 7 bases align to TRBD1. The CDR3 covers 12 residues. With 3 bases clipped from V and 3 bases from J, the junction kept 2 bases outside the gene matches. The germline V gene has CDR1 SQVTM and CDR2 ANQGSEA. The CDR3 region has the DNA TGCAGCGTTGAGGGACAGCTCTACGAGCAGTACTTC. It encodes CSVEGQLYEQYF.

This chain connects TRBV7-3 to TRBJ2-1; 7 bases are a match to TRBD1. This CDR3 region has 15 residues. Trimming took 5 bases from V and 4 from J; bases not matched to a gene: 8. Germline V lookup: CDR1 SGHTA, CDR2 FQGTGA. The CDR3 coding sequence is TGTGCCAGCAGCGCTGACAGGGCTAGGTACAATGAGCAGTTCTTC. This codes for CASSADRARYNEQFF. The variable domain in full, with the rest retrieved from reference TRBV7-3 and TRBJ2-1, is GAGVSQTPSNKVTEKGKYVELRCDPISGHTALYWYRQSLGQGPEFLIYFQGTGAADDSGLPNDRFFAVRPEGSVSTLKIQRTERGDSAVYLCASSADRARYNEQFFGPGTRLTVL.

This chain uses TRBV6-2 or TRBV6-3 with TRBJ1-5; D not resolved. Germline loops: CDR1 MNHEY, CDR2 SVGEGT. The CDR3 consists of 17 residues. V gave up 0 bases and J gave up 0 bases, with 12 bases separating them. The CDR3 loop reads CASSYSKYADSNQPQHF. CDR3 nucleotide sequence: TGTGCCAGCAGTTACTCGAAATACGCAGATAGCAATCAGCCCCAGCATTTT.

This clone was observed a few times. V is TRBV18 and J is TRBJ2-2, with D perhaps TRBD2 (5 bases). Germline CDR1 reads KGHSH; CDR2 reads LQKENI. The CDR3 extends over 15 amino acids. Trimming took off 9 bases at V and 1 base at J, with 15 bases between the two ends. CDR3 loop: CASPPPGVNTGELFF. CDR3 DNA: TGTGCCAGTCCACCCCCCGGGGTGAACACCGGGGAGCTGTTTTTT.

As DNA, the CDR3 is TGCGCCAGCAGATCGGGACAGAACTACGAGCAGTACTTC. The encoded protein is CASRSGQNYEQYF. The chain couples TRBV10-2 to TRBJ2-7; 7 nucleotides line up with TRBD1. The CDR3 runs to 13 residues. With V trimmed by 6 bases and J by 3 bases, 5 bases remained unmatched. Germline CDR1 WSHSY, CDR2 SAAADI.

The rearrangement joins TRBV28 to TRBJ1-2; no reliable D call. The CDR3 runs to 16 residues. Per germline, CDR1 MDHEN and CDR2 SYDVKM. V lost 3 bases to trimming and J lost 3 bases, with 17 bases between them. CDR3 DNA: TGTGCCAGCAGTTTGGTTGGGCAGCGGTGGGACTATGGCTACACCTTC. Its translation is CASSLVGQRWDYGYTF.

This sequence joins TRBV25-1 and TRBJ2-2; D is possibly TRBD1 (5 bases). From germline, CDR1 is MGHDK and CDR2 SYGVNS. Trimming cost V 8 bases and J 1 base, with 11 bases left between them. The CDR3 totals 14 residues. Written as DNA, the CDR3 is TGTGCCAGCTCGACAGAAATGAACACCGGGGAGCTGTTTTTT. This gives the protein CASSTEMNTGELFF.

The rearrangement links TRBV11-2 to TRBJ1-6; a weak D match, TRBD1 (6 bases). The ends were cut back, 2 bases at V and 7 bases at J, with 15 bases in the middle. CDR1 and CDR2 from the germline V gene are SGHAT and FQNNGV. This CDR3 contains 16 residues. DNA of the CDR3: TGTGCCAGCAGCTTAAGTATGGGACAACAAAATTCACCCCTCCACTTT. Amino acid sequence: CASSLSMGQQNSPLHF.

This chain connects TRBV28 to TRBJ2-2; 12 nucleotides match TRBD2. The CDR3 runs to 15 residues. V shed 6 bases, J shed 4 bases, and the junction held 3 bases outside the gene matches. The germline V gene has CDR1 MDHEN and CDR2 SYDVKM. CDR3 nucleotides: TGTGCCAGCAGACTAGCGGGAGGAACCACCGGGGAGCTGTTTTTT. This encodes CASRLAGGTTGELFF.

A few counts support this clone. The chain carries TRBV7-2 and TRBJ2-5; 7 positions agree with TRBD2. The V segment lost 3 bases and the J segment 5 bases; nucleotides outside the gene matches: 6. This CDR3 region has 14 residues. Germline CDR1 reads SGHTA; CDR2 reads FQGNSA. The CDR3 bases are TGTGCCAGCAGCTTTTCTAGCGGTGGGGAGACCCAGTACTTC. Translated: CASSFSSGGETQYF.

The chain recombines TRBV12-3 or TRBV12-4 with TRBJ2-2, with D tentatively TRBD2 (5 bases). Between the trimmed V and J ends, which lost 7 bases and 6 bases, there was a span of 9 bases. CDR3 length equals 12 residues. The CDR3 sequence: CASNEGPGELFF. The CDR3 DNA follows: TGTGCCAGCAACGAGGGCCCCGGGGAGCTGTTTTTT.

The rearrangement uses TRBV7-2 and TRBJ2-1, with a tentative D call TRBD2 (6 bases). This CDR3 contains 14 residues. Germline CDR1 and CDR2: SGHTA and FQGNSA. V gave up 0 bases and J gave up 7 bases, with 10 bases separating them. CDR3 sequence reads: CASSLAIGGNEQFF. CDR3 nucleotides: TGTGCCAGCAGCTTAGCGATTGGGGGGAATGAGCAGTTCTTC.

The chain couples TRBV3-1 (or the pseudogene TRBV3-2) to TRBJ1-5, with a weak D call TRBD1 (5 bases). CDR1 and CDR2 from the germline V gene are LGHDT and YNNKEL (reference sequence). The CDR3 runs to 15 residues. V shed 5 bases and J shed 1 base, with 12 bases lying between them. The CDR3 sequence: CASSSGLLSNQPQHF. The CDR3 region has the DNA TGTGCCAGCAGCTCGGGACTACTAAGCAATCAGCCCCAGCATTTT.

J is TRBJ1-2 and V is TRBV29-1; the match to TRBD1 covers 10 bases. The CDR3 is 14 residues long. CDR1 is SQVTM, CDR2 ANQGSEA, per germline. Trimming removed 6 bases from V and 10 bases from J; junction bases left unmatched: 14. CDR3 loop: CSVMTGTGEPPYTF. The DNA of the CDR3 is TGCAGCGTAATGACCGGGACAGGGGAACCCCCCTACACCTTC.

The rearrangement joins TRBV7-2 to TRBJ1-1; 9 nucleotides match TRBD1. The CDR3 spans 13 residues. The germline CDR1 and CDR2 sequences are SGHTA and FQGNSA. The V and J ends lost 4 bases and 7 bases, in that order; junction bases with no gene match: 4. The CDR3 is CASSSDRGDEAFF. CDR3 coding DNA: TGTGCCAGCAGCTCGGACAGGGGCGATGAAGCTTTCTTT. Based on the CDR3 plus reference TRBV7-2 and TRBJ1-1, the full variable domain is GAGVSQSPSNKVTEKGKDVELRCDPISGHTALYWYRQSLGQGLEFLIYFQGNSAPDKSGLPSDRFSAERTGGSVSTLTIQRTQQEDSAVYLCASSSDRGDEAFFGQGTRLTVV.

This clone was counted a single time. J is TRBJ2-7 and V is TRBV6-5; tentatively, D is TRBD2 (5 bases). Germline V lookup: CDR1 MNHEY, CDR2 SVGAGI. Trimming removed 4 bases from V and 3 bases from J, with 13 bases in between. The CDR3 is made up of 14 amino acids. In nucleotides, the CDR3 is TGTGCCAGCAGTTTCAGTTCAGGACTCTACGAGCAGTACTTC. Translated, it gives CASSFSSGLYEQYF.

V usage is TRBV29-1 and J usage is TRBJ2-7, with D maybe TRBD1 (6 bases). The CDR3 loop spans 13 amino acids. Germline V CDR1 and CDR2: SQVTM, ANQGSEA. The V and J ends lost 5 bases and 3 bases respectively, with 14 bases between them. CDR3 amino acids: CSVRAGDHYEQYF. In DNA form, the CDR3 reads TGCAGCGTTCGGGCAGGGGACCACTACGAGCAGTACTTC.

J is TRBJ2-6 and V is TRBV5-1; 7 bases agree with TRBD2. CDR1 is SGHRS, CDR2 YFSETQ, per germline. This CDR3 has 15 residues. V was clipped by 4 bases and J by 1 base; unmatched bases: 2. The CDR3 coding sequence is TGCGCCAGCAGCGGCGGGGGTTCTGGGGCCAACGTCCTGACTTTC. As protein: CASSGGGSGANVLTF.

The chain links TRBV27 to TRBJ2-3; TRBD2 matches at 9 bases. Trimming cost V 9 bases and J 5 bases; bases outside gene matches: 12. The germline V gene encodes CDR1 MNHEY and CDR2 SMNVEV (reference sequence). This CDR3 is 15 amino acids long. The CDR3 is CARGGGRARGDTQYF. The CDR3 DNA is TGTGCCAGGGGTGGCGGGAGGGCTCGAGGAGATACGCAGTATTTT.

This chain links TRBV18 with TRBJ2-2; no definite D call. The germline gives CDR1 KGHSH, CDR2 LQKENI. The CDR3 sequence is 14 residues long. Trimming took off 3 bases at V and 1 base at J, with 6 bases between the two ends. In DNA form, the CDR3 reads TGTGCCAGCTCACCTAGTGAGAACACCGGGGAGCTGTTTTTT. Translated, it gives CASSPSENTGELFF.

The J gene is TRBJ2-4, the V gene TRBV28; 8 bases line up with TRBD2. The CDR3 contains 18 residues. Losses at the gene ends were 5 bases for V and 2 bases for J; bases not matched to a gene: 14. CDR1 and CDR2 (germline): MDHEN, SYDVKM. CDR3 protein: CASSPWDSGIGPKNIQYF. DNA for the CDR3: TGTGCCAGCAGTCCCTGGGATAGCGGGATCGGGCCCAAAAACATTCAGTACTTC.

The chain joins TRBV10-1 to TRBJ2-3; 10 bases agree with TRBD2. V shed 3 bases and J 6 bases; nucleotides not matched to a gene: 3. Looked up from germline, CDR1 is WNHNN and CDR2 is SYGVQD (reference sequence). This CDR3 spans 14 amino acids. CDR3 loop: CASSDLAGVDTQYF. The DNA of the CDR3 is TGCGCCAGCAGTGACCTAGCGGGAGTTGATACGCAGTATTTT.

The chain uses TRBV6-4 and TRBJ1-4; 8 bases map to TRBD1. Germline CDR1 and CDR2: MRHNA and SNTAGT. CDR3 length equals 17 residues. V lost 2 bases, J lost 2 bases, and 7 bases stayed unmatched. This CDR3 reads CASSDPRTGLTNEKLFF. CDR3 nucleotides: TGTGCCAGCAGTGACCCCCGGACAGGGCTTACTAATGAAAAACTGTTTTTT.

V is TRBV28 and J is TRBJ1-2; TRBD1 agrees at 7 bases. The CDR3 consists of 14 residues. J gave up 5 bases and V 6 bases, and 9 bases lay outside the gene matches. Germline values: CDR1 MDHEN, CDR2 SYDVKM. Here the CDR3 reads CASRPTGDRYGYTF. The CDR3 bases are TGTGCCAGCAGACCCACAGGGGATCGGTATGGCTACACCTTC.

In DNA form, the CDR3 reads TGTGCCAGCAGCCCCAAACAGCGGGAGGGCCAAGAGACCCAGTACTTC. It yields the protein CASSPKQREGQETQYF. This rearrangement joins TRBV4-2 to TRBJ2-5, with TRBD2 matching over 10 bases. CDR1 and CDR2 from the germline V gene are LGHNA and YNFKEQ. The V and J ends lost 4 bases and 1 base, in that order; junction bases with no gene match: 6. The CDR3 is made up of 16 amino acids.

The J gene is TRBJ2-1, the V gene TRBV10-1; D possibly corresponds to TRBD1 (6 bases). The CDR3 extends over 15 amino acids. The germline V and J ends were trimmed by 1 base and 9 bases, with 16 bases remaining between them. Germline V gives CDR1 WNHNN, CDR2 SYGVQD (reference sequence). The DNA of the CDR3 is TGCGCCAGCAGTGAGTTTCCAGGGGTGTCGGGTGAGCAGTTCTTC. As protein: CASSEFPGVSGEQFF.

The chain uses TRBV5-1 and TRBJ2-5, with D unclear. The CDR3 extends over 14 amino acids. CDR1 SGHRS and CDR2 YFSETQ come from the germline V gene. V was pared by 1 base and J by 1 base, with 8 bases between. CDR3 nucleotide sequence: TGCGCCAGCAGCTTGAGCGCAGTCCAAGAGACCCAGTACTTC. Translated: CASSLSAVQETQYF.